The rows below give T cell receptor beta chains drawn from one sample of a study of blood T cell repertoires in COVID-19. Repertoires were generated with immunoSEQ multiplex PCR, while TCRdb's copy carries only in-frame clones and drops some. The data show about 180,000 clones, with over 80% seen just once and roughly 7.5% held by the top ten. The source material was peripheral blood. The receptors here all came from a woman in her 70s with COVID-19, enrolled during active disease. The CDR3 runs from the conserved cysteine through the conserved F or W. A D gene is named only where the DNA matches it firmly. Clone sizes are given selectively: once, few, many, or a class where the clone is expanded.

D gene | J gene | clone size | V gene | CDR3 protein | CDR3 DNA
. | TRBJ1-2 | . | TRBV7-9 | CASSLTNGGGYTF | TGTGCCAGCAGCTTAACGAACGGGGGGGGCTACACCTTC
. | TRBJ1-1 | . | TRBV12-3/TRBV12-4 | CASSFQGNTEAFF | TGTGCCAGCAGTTTTCAGGGGAACACTGAAGCTTTCTTT
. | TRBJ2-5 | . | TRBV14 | CASSPALGLQETQYF | TGTGCCAGCAGCCCGGCGTTGGGCCTCCAAGAGACCCAGTACTTC
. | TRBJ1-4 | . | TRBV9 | CASSKGRRATNEKLFF | TGTGCCAGCAGCAAAGGGAGGAGGGCAACTAATGAAAAACTGTTTTTT
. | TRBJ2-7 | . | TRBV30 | CAWSLQSYEQYF | TGTGCCTGGAGTCTGCAGTCCTACGAGCAGTACTTC
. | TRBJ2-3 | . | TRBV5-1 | CASSLTGRPSTDTQYF | TGCGCCAGCAGCTTAACAGGACGCCCTAGCACAGATACGCAGTATTTT
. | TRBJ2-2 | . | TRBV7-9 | CASSSAGNTGELFF | TGTGCCAGCAGCTCTGCAGGGAACACCGGGGAGCTGTTTTTT
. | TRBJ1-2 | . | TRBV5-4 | CASSLADRNYGYTF | TGTGCCAGCAGCTTGGCCGACAGAAACTATGGCTACACCTTC
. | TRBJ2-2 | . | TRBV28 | CASSRGLNTGELFF | TGTGCCAGCAGTCGAGGACTGAACACCGGGGAGCTGTTTTTT
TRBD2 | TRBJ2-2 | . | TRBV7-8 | CASSLFELAGDLELFF | TGTGCCAGCAGCTTATTCGAACTAGCGGGAGACCTGGAGCTGTTTTTT
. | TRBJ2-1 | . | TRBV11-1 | CASSSERKEAFF | TGTGCCAGCAGCTCCGAGCGCAAAGAGGCGTTCTTC
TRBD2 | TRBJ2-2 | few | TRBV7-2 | CASSLGRLAGSNTGELFF | TGTGCCAGCAGCTTAGGTCGACTAGCGGGATCGAACACCGGGGAGCTGTTTTTT
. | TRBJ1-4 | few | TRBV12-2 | CASREKQGRLF | TGTGCAAGTCGCGAAAAACAGGGGAGACTTTTT
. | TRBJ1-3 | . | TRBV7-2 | CASSLSAGNTIYF | TGTGCCAGCAGCTTATCAGCTGGAAACACCATATATTTT
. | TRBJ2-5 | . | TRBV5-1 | CASSFSAAQETQYF | TGCGCCAGCAGCTTCTCTGCGGCTCAAGAGACCCAGTACTTC